The subject of this entry is one T cell receptor beta chain. Its specificity is unknown. Per the original methods: Filtering was not the same, since immunoSEQ gave junction-only sequences without quality scores. Clones were sequenced by immunoSEQ multiplex PCR, and TCRdb holds only the in-frame ones, with some missing. V, J and clone size derive from that table, while D and trimming were established from the DNA sequence. Here the sample spans around 1.9 million clones, roughly 91% being singletons. The data originate from a study of shared clonotypes between healthy human individuals. Study-wide results and limits: Relative to clonotypes present in all four donors, those not shared had lower generation probabilities.

Positively selected for CCR7, the CD45RO-negative cells used as naive CD8 cells excluded terminally differentiated effector memory CD45RA+ cells. Trimming cost V 4 bases and J 3 bases, with 22 bases left between them. The CDR3 has 17 amino acids. The germline gives CDR1 SGHDN, CDR2 FVKESK. Sequencing was carried out using naive CD8+ T cells from PBMCs. The origin of this receptor is a man between 18 and 29 years old in good health. Some clones in this sample may be carry-over from other donors' samples. This chain links TRBV14 with TRBJ2-7; D is ambiguous. CDR3 sequence (DNA): TGTGCCAGCAGCCCCCGATTTGTCGGAACACATCTCTACGAGCAGTACTTC. Amino acid sequence: CASSPRFVGTHLYEQYF.